This TCR beta chain was profiled in a study of blood T cell repertoires in COVID-19. Study at large: Acute and convalescent COVID-19 samples came from the United States, Italy and Spain. PBMCs, B-cell-depleted T cells, or T cells provided the cDNA or gDNA that made up the material.

Germline assignment: CDR1 LNHDA and CDR2 SQIVND (reference sequence). This CDR3 spans 14 amino acids. V was trimmed by 6 bases and J by 1 base, leaving 12 bases between them. In the original workflow: Amplifying reference gene primers gave estimates of nucleated cell counts. Only in-frame clones appear in the TCRdb table, and some are missing; sequencing was by immunoSEQ multiplex PCR. The V and J calls and clone size come from that table; D and trimming were worked out from the DNA. This table has some 290,000 clones, 80% to 85% appearing once. Sequenced: peripheral blood. The V gene is TRBV19, the J gene TRBJ1-2, with D tentatively TRBD1 (6 bases). The origin of this receptor is an older woman with active or convalescent COVID-19. The CDR3 spells CASRPTQGNYGYTF. The CDR3 DNA reads as TGTGCCAGTAGGCCTACACAGGGTAACTATGGCTACACCTTC.